A selection of T cell receptor beta chains follows, all from one sample in a study of cytomegalovirus exposure and HLA in healthy donors. Produced via immunoSEQ multiplex PCR; TCRdb's table is partial and in-frame only. The repertoire holds some 140,000 clones, with 60% to 80% as singletons. Sequenced sample: PBMCs. All receptors come from a man aged 18 to 35 in good health and CMV-seronegative. Each CDR3 is given with its conserved first and last residue. D genes are given only for firm matches. Only some rows state a clone size, as once, few, many or a class for expanded clones.

j_call: TRBJ1-5
clone_size: NA
cdr3_length: 14
d_call: NA
v_call: TRBV27
cdr3_nt: TGTGCCAGCAGCATAACAGGGATAAATCAGCCCCAGCATTTT
cdr3_aa: CASSITGINQPQHF

j_call: TRBJ1-2
clone_size: NA
cdr3_length: 14
d_call: NA
v_call: TRBV7-2
cdr3_nt: TGTGCCAGCAGCGCCAAGGGGGTGGGCTATGGCTACACCTTC
cdr3_aa: CASSAKGVGYGYTF

j_call: TRBJ2-2
clone_size: NA
cdr3_length: 12
d_call: NA
v_call: TRBV25-1
cdr3_nt: TGTGCCAGCTCCTTGACAGCCGGGGAGCTGTTTTTT
cdr3_aa: CASSLTAGELFF

j_call: TRBJ2-5
clone_size: NA
cdr3_length: 17
d_call: TRBD1
v_call: TRBV18
cdr3_nt: TGTGCCAGCTCACCTCGCCCAGGACAGGGTTCGGAAGAGACCCAGTACTTC
cdr3_aa: CASSPRPGQGSEETQYF

j_call: TRBJ2-7
clone_size: few
cdr3_length: 15
d_call: NA
v_call: TRBV9
cdr3_nt: TGTGCCAGCAGCCGCGGGGATTCCCCAGCGTACGAGCAGTACTTC
cdr3_aa: CASSRGDSPAYEQYF

j_call: TRBJ1-2
clone_size: NA
cdr3_length: 16
d_call: TRBD1
v_call: TRBV2
cdr3_nt: TGTGCCAGCAGTGACCCGCCCGGGACAGGGGGCCATGGCTACACCTTC
cdr3_aa: CASSDPPGTGGHGYTF

j_call: TRBJ1-1
clone_size: NA
cdr3_length: 15
d_call: TRBD1
v_call: TRBV30
cdr3_nt: TGTGCCTGGAGTGGGACAGGGGGCATCGTCACTGAAGCTTTCTTT
cdr3_aa: CAWSGTGGIVTEAFF

j_call: TRBJ2-1
clone_size: NA
cdr3_length: 13
d_call: TRBD2
v_call: TRBV2
cdr3_nt: TGTGCCAGCAGCTTGGGCGGGGAGGGTGAGCAGTTCTTC
cdr3_aa: CASSLGGEGEQFF

j_call: TRBJ1-5
clone_size: NA
cdr3_length: 14
d_call: NA
v_call: TRBV9
cdr3_nt: TGTGCCAGCAGCGGGGCGGGGGTAAATCAGCCCCAGCATTTT
cdr3_aa: CASSGAGVNQPQHF

j_call: TRBJ2-4
clone_size: few
cdr3_length: 16
d_call: NA
v_call: TRBV11-2
cdr3_nt: TGTGCCAGCAGCTTATACATTAACCTAGCCAAAAACATTCAGTACTTC
cdr3_aa: CASSLYINLAKNIQYF

j_call: TRBJ1-5
clone_size: NA
cdr3_length: 16
d_call: NA
v_call: TRBV16
cdr3_nt: TGTGCCAGCAGCCAATCGGGCAGGGGTAGCAATCAGCCCCAGCATTTT
cdr3_aa: CASSQSGRGSNQPQHF

j_call: TRBJ1-4
clone_size: NA
cdr3_length: 15
d_call: TRBD1
v_call: TRBV7-9
cdr3_nt: TGTGCCAGCAGCTCTAGTGGGACAGGGGATGAAAAACTGTTTTTT
cdr3_aa: CASSSSGTGDEKLFF

j_call: TRBJ1-4
clone_size: NA
cdr3_length: 14
d_call: NA
v_call: TRBV30
cdr3_nt: TGTGCCTGGAGTCCGACGGGACTCGATGAAAAACTGTTTTTT
cdr3_aa: CAWSPTGLDEKLFF

j_call: TRBJ1-1
clone_size: NA
cdr3_length: 12
d_call: NA
v_call: TRBV11-3
cdr3_nt: TGTGCCAGCAGCTTTAACGGGGACAAAGCTTTCTTT
cdr3_aa: CASSFNGDKAFF

j_call: TRBJ2-1
clone_size: NA
cdr3_length: 16
d_call: NA
v_call: TRBV12-5
cdr3_nt: TGTGCTAGTGGTTTGGTGGTTTTGAGAGGAGGGTATGAGCAGTTCTTC
cdr3_aa: CASGLVVLRGGYEQFF

j_call: TRBJ1-2
clone_size: NA
cdr3_length: 16
d_call: TRBD1
v_call: TRBV28
cdr3_nt: TGTGCCAGCAGTCGGACAGGGTATGATGAGGACTATGGCTACACCTTC
cdr3_aa: CASSRTGYDEDYGYTF

j_call: TRBJ1-1
clone_size: NA
cdr3_length: 15
d_call: TRBD1
v_call: TRBV19
cdr3_nt: TGTGCCAGCAGGGAACAGGGGGCTTTGAACACTAAAGCTTTCTTT
cdr3_aa: CASREQGALNTKAFF

j_call: TRBJ2-2
clone_size: NA
cdr3_length: 15
d_call: TRBD2
v_call: TRBV5-5
cdr3_nt: TGTGCCAGCAGCTTTGCGGGGGGGAAGGCCGGGGAGCTGTTTTTT
cdr3_aa: CASSFAGGKAGELFF

j_call: TRBJ2-7
clone_size: NA
cdr3_length: 17
d_call: TRBD2
v_call: TRBV5-1
cdr3_nt: TGCGCCAGCAGCTTTGGACTAGCGGGGCCGAGCTCCTACGAGCAGTACTTC
cdr3_aa: CASSFGLAGPSSYEQYF

j_call: TRBJ2-3
clone_size: NA
cdr3_length: 16
d_call: TRBD1
v_call: TRBV5-1
cdr3_nt: TGCGCCAGCAGCTCAAGACAGGGGGCTAGCACAGATACGCAGTATTTT
cdr3_aa: CASSSRQGASTDTQYF

j_call: TRBJ2-3
clone_size: NA
cdr3_length: 13
d_call: TRBD2
v_call: TRBV7-3
cdr3_nt: TGTGCCAGCAGCTTCGCGGGGGCAGATACGCAGTATTTT
cdr3_aa: CASSFAGADTQYF

j_call: TRBJ2-2
clone_size: NA
cdr3_length: 14
d_call: NA
v_call: TRBV29-1
cdr3_nt: TGCAGCGCCGAACGGGGGTTCAACACCGGGGAGCTGTTTTTT
cdr3_aa: CSAERGFNTGELFF

j_call: TRBJ2-2
clone_size: NA
cdr3_length: 17
d_call: TRBD1
v_call: TRBV5-4
cdr3_nt: TGTGCCAGCAGCGAGTACGGACAGGGGGCTTACACCGGGGAGCTGTTTTTT
cdr3_aa: CASSEYGQGAYTGELFF

j_call: TRBJ1-1
clone_size: NA
cdr3_length: 15
d_call: NA
v_call: TRBV2
cdr3_nt: TGTGCCAGCAGTGAAGAAACAGGGCGAAACACTGAAGCTTTCTTT
cdr3_aa: CASSEETGRNTEAFF

j_call: TRBJ2-7
clone_size: NA
cdr3_length: 15
d_call: NA
v_call: TRBV5-4
cdr3_nt: TGTGCCAGCAGCTTGATCGCAGGGAGGTTGGACGAGCAGTACTTC
cdr3_aa: CASSLIAGRLDEQYF

j_call: TRBJ2-3
clone_size: NA
cdr3_length: 14
d_call: NA
v_call: TRBV18
cdr3_nt: TGTGCCAGCTCACCAATGACATCCCCCGATACGCAGTATTTT
cdr3_aa: CASSPMTSPDTQYF

j_call: TRBJ2-5
clone_size: NA
cdr3_length: 16
d_call: TRBD2
v_call: TRBV9
cdr3_nt: TGTGCCAGCAGCGTAGGGGCTAGCGGAACCCAAGAGACCCAGTACTTC
cdr3_aa: CASSVGASGTQETQYF

j_call: TRBJ2-7
clone_size: NA
cdr3_length: 13
d_call: NA
v_call: TRBV5-6
cdr3_nt: TGTGCCAGCAGCTTGGGACATTTCTACGAGCAGTACTTC
cdr3_aa: CASSLGHFYEQYF

j_call: TRBJ1-5
clone_size: NA
cdr3_length: 16
d_call: NA
v_call: TRBV19
cdr3_nt: TGTGCCAGTAGTCTCGATCAGGGGCATAGCAATCAGCCCCAGCATTTT
cdr3_aa: CASSLDQGHSNQPQHF

j_call: TRBJ2-1
clone_size: NA
cdr3_length: 15
d_call: NA
v_call: TRBV6-4
cdr3_nt: TGTGCCAGCAGTGAGCTTCCAGGTTCAAGGAATGAGCAGTTCTTC
cdr3_aa: CASSELPGSRNEQFF